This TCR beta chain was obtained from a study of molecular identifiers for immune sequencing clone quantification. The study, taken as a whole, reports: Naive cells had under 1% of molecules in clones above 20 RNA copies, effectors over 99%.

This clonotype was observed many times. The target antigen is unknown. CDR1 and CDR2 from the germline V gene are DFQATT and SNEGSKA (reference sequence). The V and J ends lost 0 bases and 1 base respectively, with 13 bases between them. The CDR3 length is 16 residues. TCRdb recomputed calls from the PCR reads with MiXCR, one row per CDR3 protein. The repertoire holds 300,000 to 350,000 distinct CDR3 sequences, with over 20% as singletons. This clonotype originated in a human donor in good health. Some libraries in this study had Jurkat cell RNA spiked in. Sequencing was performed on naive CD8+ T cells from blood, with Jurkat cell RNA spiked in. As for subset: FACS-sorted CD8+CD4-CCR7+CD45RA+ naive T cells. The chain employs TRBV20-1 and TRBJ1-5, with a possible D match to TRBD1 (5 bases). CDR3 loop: CSARELLRGSNQPQHF. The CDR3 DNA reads TGCAGTGCTAGAGAACTCCTTCGGGGCAGCAATCAGCCCCAGCATTTT.